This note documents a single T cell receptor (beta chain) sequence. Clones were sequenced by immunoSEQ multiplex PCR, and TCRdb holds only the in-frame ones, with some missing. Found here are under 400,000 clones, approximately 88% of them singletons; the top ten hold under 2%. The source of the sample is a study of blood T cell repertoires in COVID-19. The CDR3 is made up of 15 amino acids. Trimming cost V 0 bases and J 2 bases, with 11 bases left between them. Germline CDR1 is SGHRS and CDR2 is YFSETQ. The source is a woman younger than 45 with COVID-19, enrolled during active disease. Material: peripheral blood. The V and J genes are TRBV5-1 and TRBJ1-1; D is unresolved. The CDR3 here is CASSLGIISNTEAFF. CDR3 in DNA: TGCGCCAGCAGCTTGGGAATCATAAGCAACACTGAAGCTTTCTTT.